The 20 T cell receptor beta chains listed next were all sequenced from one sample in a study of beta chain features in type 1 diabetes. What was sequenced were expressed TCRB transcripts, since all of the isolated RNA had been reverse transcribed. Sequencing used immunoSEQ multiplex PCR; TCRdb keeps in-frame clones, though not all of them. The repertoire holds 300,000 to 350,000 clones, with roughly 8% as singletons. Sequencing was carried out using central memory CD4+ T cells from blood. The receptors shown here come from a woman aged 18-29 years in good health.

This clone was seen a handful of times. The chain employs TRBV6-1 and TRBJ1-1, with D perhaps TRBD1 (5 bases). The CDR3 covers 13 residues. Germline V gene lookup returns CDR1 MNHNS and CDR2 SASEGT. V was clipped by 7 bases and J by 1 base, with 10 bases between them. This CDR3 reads CASISRANTEAFF. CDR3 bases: TGTGCCAGCATCAGCAGGGCGAACACTGAAGCTTTCTTT.

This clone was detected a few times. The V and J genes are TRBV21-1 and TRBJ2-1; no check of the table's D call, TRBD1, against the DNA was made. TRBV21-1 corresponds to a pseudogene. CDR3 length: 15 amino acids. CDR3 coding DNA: TGTGCCAGCAGCAAATCTTTAACAGGGAACAATGAGCAGTTCTTC. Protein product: CASSKSLTGNNEQFF.

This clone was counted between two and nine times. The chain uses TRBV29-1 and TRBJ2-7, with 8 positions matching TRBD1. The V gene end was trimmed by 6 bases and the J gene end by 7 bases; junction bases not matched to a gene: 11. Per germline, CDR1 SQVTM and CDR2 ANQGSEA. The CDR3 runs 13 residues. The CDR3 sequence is CSVLDRVGSEQYF. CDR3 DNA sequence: TGCAGCGTCCTGGACAGGGTGGGGTCAGAGCAGTACTTC.

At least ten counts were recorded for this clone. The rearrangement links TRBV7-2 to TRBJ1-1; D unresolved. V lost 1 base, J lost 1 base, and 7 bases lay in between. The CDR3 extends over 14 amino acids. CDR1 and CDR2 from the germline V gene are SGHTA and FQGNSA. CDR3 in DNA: TGTGCCAGCAGCTTAGGGGCAGCGAACACTGAAGCTTTCTTT. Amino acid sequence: CASSLGAANTEAFF.

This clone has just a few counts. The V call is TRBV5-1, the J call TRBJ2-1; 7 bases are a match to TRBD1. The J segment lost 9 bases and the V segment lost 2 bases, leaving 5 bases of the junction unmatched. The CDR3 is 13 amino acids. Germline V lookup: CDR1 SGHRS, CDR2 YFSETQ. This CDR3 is CASSFGTVSEQFF. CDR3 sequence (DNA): TGCGCCAGCAGCTTCGGGACAGTGAGTGAGCAGTTCTTC.

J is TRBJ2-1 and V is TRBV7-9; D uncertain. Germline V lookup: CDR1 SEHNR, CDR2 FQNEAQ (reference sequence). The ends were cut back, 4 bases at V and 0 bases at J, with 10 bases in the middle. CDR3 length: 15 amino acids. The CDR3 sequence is CASSSPQSSYNEQFF. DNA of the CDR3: TGTGCCAGCAGCTCGCCGCAAAGCTCCTACAATGAGCAGTTCTTC.

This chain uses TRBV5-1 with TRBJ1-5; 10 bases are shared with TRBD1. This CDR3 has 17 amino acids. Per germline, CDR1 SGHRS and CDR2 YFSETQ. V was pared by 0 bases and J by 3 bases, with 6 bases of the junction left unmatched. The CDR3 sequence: CASSLDRDRGPNQPQHF. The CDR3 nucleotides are TGCGCCAGCAGCTTGGACCGGGACAGGGGTCCCAATCAGCCCCAGCATTTT.

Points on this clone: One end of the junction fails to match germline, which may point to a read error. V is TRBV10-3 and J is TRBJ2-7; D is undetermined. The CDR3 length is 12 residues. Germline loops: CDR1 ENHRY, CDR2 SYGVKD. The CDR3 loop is CASSYRNYEQYF. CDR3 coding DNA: TGTGCCAGCAGTTACCGAAACTACGAGCAGTACTTC.

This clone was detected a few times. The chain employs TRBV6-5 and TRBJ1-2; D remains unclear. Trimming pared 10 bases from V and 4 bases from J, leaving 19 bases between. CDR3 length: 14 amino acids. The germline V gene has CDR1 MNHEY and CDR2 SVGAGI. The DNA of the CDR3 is TGTGCCACGTCGACGATGGGAGGGAGCTATGGCTACACCTTC. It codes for CATSTMGGSYGYTF.

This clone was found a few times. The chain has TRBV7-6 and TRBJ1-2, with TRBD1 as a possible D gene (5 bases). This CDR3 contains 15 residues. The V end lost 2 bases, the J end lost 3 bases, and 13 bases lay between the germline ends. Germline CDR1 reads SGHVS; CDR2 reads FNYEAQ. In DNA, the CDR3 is TGTGCCAGCAGCTTAAGTATTCAGGGAGACTATGGCTACACCTTC. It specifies CASSLSIQGDYGYTF. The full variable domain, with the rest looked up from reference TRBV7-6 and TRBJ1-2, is GAGVSQSPRYKVTKRGQDVALRCDPISGHVSLYWYRQALGQGPEFLTYFNYEAQQDKSGLPNDRFSAERPEGSISTLTIQRTEQRDSAMYRCASSLSIQGDYGYTFGSGTRLTVV.

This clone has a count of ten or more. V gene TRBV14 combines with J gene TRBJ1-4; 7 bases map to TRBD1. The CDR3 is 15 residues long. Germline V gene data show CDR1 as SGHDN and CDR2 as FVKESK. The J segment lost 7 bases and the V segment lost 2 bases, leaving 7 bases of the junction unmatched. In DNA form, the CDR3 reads TGTGCCAGCAGCCAAAGTGGCAGGGGGAGTGAAAAACTGTTTTTT. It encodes CASSQSGRGSEKLFF.

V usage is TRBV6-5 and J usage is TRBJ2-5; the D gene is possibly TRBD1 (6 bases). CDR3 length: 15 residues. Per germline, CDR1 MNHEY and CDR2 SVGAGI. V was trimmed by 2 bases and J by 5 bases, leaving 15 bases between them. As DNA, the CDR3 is TGTGCCAGCAGTTACAGAGGGTGGGGGCTGGAGACCCAGTACTTC. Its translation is CASSYRGWGLETQYF.

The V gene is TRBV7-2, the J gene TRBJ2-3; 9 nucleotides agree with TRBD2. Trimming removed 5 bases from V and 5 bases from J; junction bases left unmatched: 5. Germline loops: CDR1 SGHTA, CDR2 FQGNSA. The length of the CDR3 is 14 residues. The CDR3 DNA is TGTGCCAGCAGCCGGGCACTAGCGGGAGATACGCAGTATTTT. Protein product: CASSRALAGDTQYF.

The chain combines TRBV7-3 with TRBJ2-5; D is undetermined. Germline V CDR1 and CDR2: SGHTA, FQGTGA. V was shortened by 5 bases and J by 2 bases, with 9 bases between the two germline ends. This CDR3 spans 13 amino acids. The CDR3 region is CASSLIEQETQYF. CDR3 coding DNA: TGTGCCAGCAGCCTTATCGAACAAGAGACCCAGTACTTC.

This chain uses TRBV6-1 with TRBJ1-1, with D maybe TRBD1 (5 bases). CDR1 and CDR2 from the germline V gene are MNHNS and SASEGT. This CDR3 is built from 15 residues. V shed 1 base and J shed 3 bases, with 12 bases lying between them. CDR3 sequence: CASSEVAGRYTEAFF. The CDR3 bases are TGTGCCAGCAGTGAAGTTGCAGGGCGGTACACTGAAGCTTTCTTT.

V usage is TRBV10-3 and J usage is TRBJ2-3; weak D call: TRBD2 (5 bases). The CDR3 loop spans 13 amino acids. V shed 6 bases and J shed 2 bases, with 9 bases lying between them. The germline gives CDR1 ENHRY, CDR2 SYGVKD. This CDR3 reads CAISGLVTDTQYF. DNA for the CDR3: TGTGCCATCAGCGGACTGGTCACAGATACGCAGTATTTT.

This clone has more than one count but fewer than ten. The CDR3 spells CASSEKGGSYTQYF. The CDR3 DNA follows: TGTGCCAGTAGTGAGAAGGGGGGTTCGTATACGCAGTATTTT. The gene calls are TRBV19 and TRBJ2-3, with D perhaps matching TRBD1 or TRBD2 (6 bases each). This CDR3 is built from 14 residues. Germline-derived CDR1 and CDR2 are LNHDA and SQIVND (reference sequence). V was clipped by 5 bases and J by 7 bases, with 16 bases between them.

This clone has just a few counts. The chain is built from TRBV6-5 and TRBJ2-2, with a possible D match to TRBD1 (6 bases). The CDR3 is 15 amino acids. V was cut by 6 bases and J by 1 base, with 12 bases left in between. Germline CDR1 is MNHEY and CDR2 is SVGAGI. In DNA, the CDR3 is TGTGCCAGCAGGGACGGACAGAAGAACACCGGGGAGCTGTTTTTT. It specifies CASRDGQKNTGELFF.

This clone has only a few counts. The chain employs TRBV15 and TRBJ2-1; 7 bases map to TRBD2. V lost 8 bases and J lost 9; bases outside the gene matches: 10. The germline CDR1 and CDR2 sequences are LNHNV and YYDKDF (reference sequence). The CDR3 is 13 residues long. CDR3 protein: CATGTSLAIEQFF. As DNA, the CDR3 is TGTGCCACCGGCACCTCACTAGCGATTGAGCAGTTCTTC.

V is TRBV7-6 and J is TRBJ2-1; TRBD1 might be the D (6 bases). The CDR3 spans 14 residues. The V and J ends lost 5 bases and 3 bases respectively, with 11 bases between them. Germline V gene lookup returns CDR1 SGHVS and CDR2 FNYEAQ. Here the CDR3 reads CASSPGVLYNEQFF. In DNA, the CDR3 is TGTGCCAGCAGCCCAGGGGTCCTCTACAATGAGCAGTTCTTC. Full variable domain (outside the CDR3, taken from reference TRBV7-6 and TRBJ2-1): GAGVSQSPRYKVTKRGQDVALRCDPISGHVSLYWYRQALGQGPEFLTYFNYEAQQDKSGLPNDRFSAERPEGSISTLTIQRTEQRDSAMYRCASSPGVLYNEQFFGPGTRLTVL.